Each of the 20 T cell receptor beta chains below was sequenced from the same sample in a study of post-analysis software for immune sequencing data. Findings and caveats of the study: The study found TRBV5-6, TRBV5-1 and TRBV20-1 among 4 or 5 TRBV segments more frequent in patients than controls.

cDNA libraries of TCR beta carried unique molecular identifiers. TCRdb fed the PCR reads into MiXCR, producing one record per CDR3 protein. The sample holds roughly 670,000 distinct CDR3 sequences, approximately 59% seen once. For these receptors, no antigen is known. Sequencing was done on a sample of blood. These receptors were collected from a girl aged 2 to 9 with multiple sclerosis.

The chain joins TRBV9 to TRBJ2-3; 11 nucleotides align to TRBD2. V lost 3 bases and J lost 3; bases outside the gene matches: 9. Germline V gene lookup returns CDR1 SGDLS and CDR2 YYNGEE. The CDR3 is made up of 17 amino acids. The CDR3 loop reads CASSEGTSGEPTDTQYF. In DNA form, the CDR3 reads TGTGCCAGCAGCGAGGGGACTAGCGGAGAACCTACAGATACGCAGTATTTT.

The CDR3 here is CAWSQGAAYNEQFF. Here the CDR3 DNA reads TGTGCCTGGAGTCAGGGGGCCGCCTACAATGAGCAGTTCTTC. The rearrangement joins TRBV30 to TRBJ2-1, with 8 bases identical to TRBD1. Losses at the gene ends were 2 bases for V and 2 bases for J; bases not matched to a gene: 2. Looked up from germline, CDR1 is GTSNPN and CDR2 is SVGIG (reference sequence). The CDR3 sequence is 14 residues long. Based on the CDR3 plus reference TRBV30 and TRBJ2-1, the full variable domain is SQTIHQWPATLVQPVGSPLSLECTVEGTSNPNLYWYRQAAGRGLQLLFYSVGIGQISSEVPQNLSASRPQDRQFILSSKKLLLSDSGFYLCAWSQGAAYNEQFFGPGTRLTVL.

This clonotype was observed a few times. V is TRBV29-1 and J is TRBJ1-2, with TRBD1 as a possible D gene (6 bases). CDR3 size: 14 residues. In germline, CDR1 is SQVTM, CDR2 ANQGSEA. V was clipped by 7 bases and J by 4 bases, with 19 bases between them. This CDR3 reads CSASEPTGFYGYTF. As DNA, the CDR3 is TGCAGCGCCTCGGAGCCAACAGGGTTCTATGGCTACACCTTC.

The rearrangement uses TRBV7-3 and TRBJ2-3; 7 nucleotides line up with TRBD1. The CDR3 runs 15 residues. From germline, CDR1 is SGHTA and CDR2 FQGTGA. Trimming at V came to 4 bases and at J to 4 bases, leaving 8 bases not matched to a gene. The DNA of the CDR3 is TGTGCCAGCAGCTCGCAACGGGACAGTGCAGATACGCAGTATTTT. It yields the protein CASSSQRDSADTQYF.

This chain joins TRBV5-1 and TRBJ2-3; a weak D match, TRBD1 (6 bases). With 2 bases removed from V and 5 bases from J, the gap between germline ends came to 15 bases. This CDR3 contains 15 residues. Germline values: CDR1 SGHRS, CDR2 YFSETQ. Here the CDR3 DNA reads TGCGCCAGCAGCTTCGAGACAGGAGGATTAGATACGCAGTATTTT. Amino acid sequence: CASSFETGGLDTQYF. The full variable domain, with the rest looked up from reference TRBV5-1 and TRBJ2-3, is KAGVTQTPRYLIKTRGQQVTLSCSPISGHRSVSWYQQTPGQGLQFLFEYFSETQRNKGNFPGRFSGRQFSNSRSEMNVSTLELGDSALYLCASSFETGGLDTQYFGPGTRLTVL.

This clonotype turned up a few times. The germline gene is not matched at one end of the junction; a read error may be the cause. CDR3 region: CASSLGNRGADTQYF. CDR3 bases: TGTGCCAGCAGTTTAGGGAACAGAGGGGCAGATACGCAGTATTTT. The V gene is TRBV11-2, the J gene TRBJ2-3, with D perhaps TRBD1 or TRBD2 (5 bases each). CDR1 and CDR2 from the germline V gene are SGHAT and FQNNGV. The CDR3 spans 15 residues.

The genes are TRBV7-3 and TRBJ2-1, with a tentative D call TRBD1 (5 bases). This CDR3 spans 12 amino acids. V was cut by 5 bases and J by 9 bases, with 11 bases left in between. The germline CDR1 and CDR2 sequences are SGHTA and FQGTGA. This CDR3 is CASSPSQGEQFF. For the CDR3, the DNA is TGTGCCAGCAGCCCCTCCCAGGGTGAGCAGTTCTTC.

The chain combines TRBV2 with TRBJ2-1; no clear D. The ends were cut back, 1 base at V and 5 bases at J, with 18 bases in the middle. Germline CDR1 reads SNHLY; CDR2 reads FYNNEI. This CDR3 region has 17 residues. CDR3 protein: CASSEGVLTATDNEQFF. CDR3 bases: TGTGCCAGCAGTGAAGGGGTTTTAACCGCGACGGACAATGAGCAGTTCTTC.

The rearrangement links TRBV20-1 to TRBJ1-2; D unresolved. V shed 0 bases and J shed 7 bases, with 15 bases lying between them. Looked up from germline, CDR1 is DFQATT and CDR2 is SNEGSKA (reference sequence). CDR3 length: 14 residues. CDR3 DNA: TGCAGTGCTAGAGATAGGGTCGCTGTAGGTGGCTACACCTTC. It codes for CSARDRVAVGGYTF.

The chain links TRBV29-1 to TRBJ2-3; D may be TRBD2 (7 bases). Trimming stripped 3 bases from V and 6 bases from J, with 13 bases between. This CDR3 has 13 amino acids. Looked up from germline, CDR1 is SQVTM and CDR2 is ANQGSEA. The CDR3 nucleotides are TGCAGCGTTGACCGAGGGGGGGCGGATACGCAGTATTTT. It encodes CSVDRGGADTQYF.

Many counts were recorded for this clonotype. A junction boundary mismatches the germline segment, possibly from a read error. The chain combines TRBV5-1 with TRBJ2-5; the D is unclear. From germline, CDR1 is SGHRS and CDR2 YFSETQ. This CDR3 is built from 11 residues. The DNA for the CDR3 is TGTGCCAGCAGCACACAAGAGACCCAGTACTTC. This gives the protein CASSTQETQYF.

Comments on this clonotype: The junction departs from the called germline gene at one end, perhaps through a read error. CDR3 amino acids: CASSAGGTQRWEKRFF. The CDR3 DNA sequence: TGTGCCAGCAGCGCCGGAGGGACACAGAGGTGGGAAAAACGGTTTTTT. This chain links TRBV5-5 with TRBJ1-4; maybe TRBD1 (6 bases). The CDR3 loop spans 16 amino acids. The germline V gene encodes CDR1 SGHKS and CDR2 YYEKEE (reference sequence).

The chain is built from TRBV15 and TRBJ1-2; D remains unclear. The CDR3 covers 15 residues. The germline CDR1 and CDR2 sequences are LNHNV and YYDKDF (reference sequence). V dropped 5 bases and J dropped 1 base, with 14 bases sitting between them. The CDR3 DNA is TGTGCCACCAGCGAGCCCCCCCGGGTTAACTATGGCTACACCTTC. Translation gives CATSEPPRVNYGYTF.

This chain uses TRBV15 with TRBJ2-3; weak D call: TRBD1 (5 bases). The CDR3 is 17 residues long. The germline V gene has CDR1 LNHNV and CDR2 YYDKDF (reference sequence). With 1 base removed from V and 2 bases from J, the gap between germline ends came to 16 bases. CDR3 amino acids: CATSRGAGNRNTDTQYF. DNA of the CDR3: TGTGCCACCAGCAGAGGGGCAGGGAATAGGAACACAGATACGCAGTATTTT.

The chain uses TRBV24-1 and TRBJ1-1, with TRBD1 as a possible D gene (5 bases). This CDR3 has 14 residues. Germline lookup yields CDR1 KGHDR and CDR2 SFDVKD. The CDR3 reads CPKAQGLDNTEAFF. CDR3 bases: TGTCCCAAGGCGCAGGGTTTGGATAACACTGAAGCTTTCTTT.

The J gene is TRBJ1-6, the V gene TRBV12-3 or TRBV12-4, with a possible D match to TRBD1 (6 bases). The ends were cut back, 8 bases at V and 6 bases at J, with 14 bases in the middle. There are 14 residues in the CDR3. In DNA form, the CDR3 reads TGTGCCAGCTGGTTAGGACAGTCTAATTCACCCCTCCACTTT. This codes for CASWLGQSNSPLHF.

The J gene is TRBJ2-3, the V gene TRBV20-1; D ambiguous. The CDR3 totals 11 residues. Trimming took 3 bases from V and 4 from J, leaving 5 bases between them. The germline V gene has CDR1 DFQATT and CDR2 SNEGSKA (reference sequence). The DNA of the CDR3 is TGCAGTGCTAGCGTGGCAGATACGCAGTATTTT. Residues: CSASVADTQYF.

As to this clonotype: Germline is not matched at one junction end, which may reflect a read error. This sequence joins TRBV11-1 and TRBJ2-5; 13 bases match TRBD2. Germline CDR1 reads SGHAT; CDR2 reads FQDESV (reference sequence). This CDR3 has 17 amino acids. CDR3 protein: CASSPRTSGSRGETRYF. CDR3 in DNA: TGTGCCAGCAGCCCCAGGACTAGCGGGAGTAGAGGAGAGACCCGGTACTTC. The full variable domain, its missing parts supplied by reference TRBV11-1 and TRBJ2-5, is EAEVAQSPRYKITEKSQAVAFWCDPISGHATLYWYRQILGQGPELLVQFQDESVVDDSQLPKDRFSAERLKGVDSTLKIQPAELGDSAMYLCASSPRTSGSRGETRYFGPGTRLLVL.

This clonotype was seen more than once but under ten times. The chain carries TRBV2 and TRBJ1-1, with 9 positions matching TRBD1. This CDR3 comprises 14 residues. V gave up 5 bases and J gave up 3 bases; unmatched junction bases: 4. Germline V gene data show CDR1 as SNHLY and CDR2 as FYNNEI. Here the CDR3 reads CASSRTGVYTEAFF. DNA of the CDR3: TGTGCCAGCAGTAGGACAGGGGTGTACACTGAAGCTTTCTTT.

This clonotype was observed a few times. The chain joins TRBV29-1 to TRBJ2-7; 7 bases line up with TRBD1. This CDR3 is 13 amino acids long. The V gene end was trimmed by 6 bases and the J gene end by 0 bases; junction bases not matched to a gene: 5. CDR1 is SQVTM and CDR2 is ANQGSEA in the germline V gene. The CDR3 coding sequence is TGCAGCGTCCAATGGGACAGCTCCTACGAGCAGTACTTC. Translation: CSVQWDSSYEQYF.